The 2 T cell receptor beta chains below all came from one sample that was sequenced in a study of CD8+ T cells in alopecia areata. RNA, once extracted, was reverse transcribed into cDNA for use as the sequencing template. TCRdb's copy holds only in-frame clones and misses some; the assay was immunoSEQ multiplex PCR. Found here are 85,000 to 110,000 clones, around 50% of them singletons; the top ten hold around 9%. Sequencing used CD4+ T cells sorted from blood. All receptors derive from a human donor in good health.

The rearrangement links TRBV30 to TRBJ1-5; D gene uncertain. Trimming cost V 0 bases and J 9 bases, with 15 bases left between them. The CDR3 consists of 14 residues. Germline V lookup: CDR1 GTSNPN, CDR2 SVGIG (reference sequence). The CDR3 DNA is TGTGCCTGGAGTGTAGTGGTCGGCCGGTCGCCCCAGCATTTT. It is translated as CAWSVVVGRSPQHF.

CDR3 DNA sequence: TGTGCCACCAGCCGTGGACAGGGAGATTCACCCCTCCACTTT. Encoded protein: CATSRGQGDSPLHF. The chain recombines TRBV15 with TRBJ1-6; 8 bases fit TRBD1. The CDR3 has 14 amino acids. Germline V gives CDR1 LNHNV, CDR2 YYDKDF (reference sequence). The junction had 5 bases not matched to a gene; V was cut back by 5 bases and J by 8 bases.